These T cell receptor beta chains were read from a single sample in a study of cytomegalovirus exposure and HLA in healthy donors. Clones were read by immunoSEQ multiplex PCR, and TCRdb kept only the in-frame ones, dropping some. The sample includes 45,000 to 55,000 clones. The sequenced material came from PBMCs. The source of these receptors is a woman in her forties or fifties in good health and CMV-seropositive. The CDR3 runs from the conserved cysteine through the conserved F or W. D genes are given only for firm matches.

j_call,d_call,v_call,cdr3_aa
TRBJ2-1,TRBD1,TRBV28,CATVQGALNNEQFF
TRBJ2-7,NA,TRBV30,CAWRRGYEQYF
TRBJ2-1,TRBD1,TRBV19,CASSPDRSSYNEQFF
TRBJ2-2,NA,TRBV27,CASSLTQGPTGTGELFF
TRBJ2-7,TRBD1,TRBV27,CASSLSSGTVYEQYF
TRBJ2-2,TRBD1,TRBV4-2,CASSLGTGGTGELFF
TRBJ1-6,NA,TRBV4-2,CASSQDPGGRFSYNSPLHF
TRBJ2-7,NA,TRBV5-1,CASSRDSYEQYF
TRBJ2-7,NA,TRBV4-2,CASSQDLGQRAYEQYF
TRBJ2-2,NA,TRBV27,CASKGTMNTGELFF
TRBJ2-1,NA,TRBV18,CASSPRSNQGAGDNEQFF
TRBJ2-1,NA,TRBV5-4,CASSSFREQFF
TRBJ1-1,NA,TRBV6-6,CATLLDGRDTEAFF
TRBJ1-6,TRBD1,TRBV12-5,CASAKGQGGYNSPLHF
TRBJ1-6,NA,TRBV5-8,CASSHHSPLHF
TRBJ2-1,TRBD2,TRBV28,CASSFSGGFSVNEQFF
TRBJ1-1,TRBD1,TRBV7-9,CASSSASDRVRTEAFF
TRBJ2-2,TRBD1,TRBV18,CASSGQARTGELFF
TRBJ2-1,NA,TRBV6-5,CASSYAGEQFF
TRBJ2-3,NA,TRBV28,CASSTQDTPSTDTQYF
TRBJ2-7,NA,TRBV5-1,CASSLAIRDTPYEQYF
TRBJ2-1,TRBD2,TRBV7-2,CASSLGLGINHEQFF
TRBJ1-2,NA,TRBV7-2,CASSLAGAVGYTF
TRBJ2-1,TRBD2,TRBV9,CASSVKGSGRAGISWNEQFF
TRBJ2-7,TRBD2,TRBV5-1,CASRPGLATDEQYF
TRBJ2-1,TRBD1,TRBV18,CASSPRSNQGAGYNEQFF
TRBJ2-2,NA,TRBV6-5,CASSSRGASTGELFF
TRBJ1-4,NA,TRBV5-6,CASSLFGLVGEKLFF
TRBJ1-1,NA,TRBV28,CASSLPGGRGDTEAFF
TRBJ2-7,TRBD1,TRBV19,CASSLGQGEWEQYF
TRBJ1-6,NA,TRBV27,CASSLRNSPLHF
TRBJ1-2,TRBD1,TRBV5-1,CASSDRGSTNYGYTF
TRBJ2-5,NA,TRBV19,CASSIDPESTQYF
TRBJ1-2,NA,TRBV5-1,CASSLMGHGYTF
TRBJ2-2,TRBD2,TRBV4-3,CASSQDVAGGLDTGELFF
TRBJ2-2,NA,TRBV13,CASSRGGGDGRELFF
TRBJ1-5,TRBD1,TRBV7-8,CASSFWGQGHQPQHF
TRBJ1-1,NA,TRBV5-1,CASSVGRGGEAFF
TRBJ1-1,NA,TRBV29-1,CSVYPRGSTEAFF
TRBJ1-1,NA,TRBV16,CASSPYRSRVENTEAFF